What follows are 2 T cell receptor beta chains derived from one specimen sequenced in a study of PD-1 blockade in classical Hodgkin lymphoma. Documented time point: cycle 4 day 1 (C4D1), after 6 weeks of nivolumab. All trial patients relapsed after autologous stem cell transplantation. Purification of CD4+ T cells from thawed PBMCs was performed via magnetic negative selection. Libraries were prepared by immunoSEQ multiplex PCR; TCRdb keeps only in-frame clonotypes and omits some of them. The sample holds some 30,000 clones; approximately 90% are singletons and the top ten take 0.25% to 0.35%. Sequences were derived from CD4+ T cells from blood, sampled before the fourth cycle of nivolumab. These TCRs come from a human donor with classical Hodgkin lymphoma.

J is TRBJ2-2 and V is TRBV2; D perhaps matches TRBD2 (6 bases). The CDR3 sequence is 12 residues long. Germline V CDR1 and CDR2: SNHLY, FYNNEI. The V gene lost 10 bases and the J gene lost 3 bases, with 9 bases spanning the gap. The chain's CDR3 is CATRGDTGELFF. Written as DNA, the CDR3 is TGTGCCACCCGCGGGGACACCGGGGAGCTGTTTTTT.

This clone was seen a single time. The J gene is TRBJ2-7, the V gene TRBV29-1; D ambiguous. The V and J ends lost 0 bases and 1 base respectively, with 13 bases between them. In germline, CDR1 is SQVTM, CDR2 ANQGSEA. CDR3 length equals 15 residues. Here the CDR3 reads CSVEDTGGPSYEQYF. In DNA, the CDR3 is TGCAGCGTTGAAGATACTGGCGGCCCTTCCTACGAGCAGTACTTC.